The rows below give T cell receptor beta chains drawn from one sample of a study of T-cell reconstitution after alpha-beta-depleted transplantation in children. TCRdb used MiXCR to reprocess the PCR reads, holding one entry per CDR3 protein. The repertoire holds hundreds of thousands of distinct CDR3 sequences, with around 18% as singletons. The material was PBMCs from the stem cell graft donor, obtained from the stem cell graft. These receptors were obtained from a human donor who donated a stem cell graft to a child with acute lymphoblastic leukemia. Both conserved end residues are part of each CDR3. D genes are given only for firm matches. Rows may omit the clone size; those that give it use once, few, many or a size class.

j_call,d_call,clone_size,v_call,cdr3_nt,cdr3_aa
TRBJ2-7,.,few,TRBV13,TGTGCCAGCAGCTTACCAGTTAATACCTACGAGCAGTACTTC,CASSLPVNTYEQYF
TRBJ1-1,TRBD1,few,TRBV5-1,TGCGCCAGCAGGACGGGACAGGGGACGAACACTGAAGCTTTCTTT,CASRTGQGTNTEAFF
TRBJ1-2,.,few,TRBV4-2,TGTGCCAGCAGCCAAGCTAGCCTCCTTGCGAATGGCTACACCTTC,CASSQASLLANGYTF
TRBJ2-3,TRBD1,few,TRBV29-1,TGCAGCGTAAACCGGGACAGGGCGGAAGATACGCAGTATTTT,CSVNRDRAEDTQYF
TRBJ2-7,TRBD2,few,TRBV5-1,TGCGCCAGCAGCCGTAGCGGGAGTCGTGGGACCTACGAGCAGTACTTC,CASSRSGSRGTYEQYF
TRBJ1-2,.,few,TRBV29-1,TGCAGCGTTAGGGGATTACAGGGACCTTCTAACTATGGCTACACCTTC,CSVRGLQGPSNYGYTF
TRBJ1-1,.,few,TRBV5-6,TGTGCCAGCAGCTTGGTAACGGGGCCTGAAGCTTTCTTT,CASSLVTGPEAFF
TRBJ2-7,.,few,TRBV9,TGTGCCAGCAGCGTATCCTCCGGGGGCGCCGAGCAGTACTTC,CASSVSSGGAEQYF
TRBJ1-5,TRBD1,.,TRBV20-1,TGCAGTGCTAGAAACAGGGGGCCCGGGCCCCAGCATTTT,CSARNRGPGPQHF
TRBJ2-7,TRBD2,few,TRBV10-3,TGTGCCATCAGTGATCTAGCGGGGACAAGCTACGAGCAGTACTTC,CAISDLAGTSYEQYF
TRBJ2-7,.,.,TRBV4-1,TGCGCCAGCAGCCAAGTAGGCAGGGTTGCCTACGAGCAGTACTTC,CASSQVGRVAYEQYF
TRBJ2-1,.,few,TRBV12-3/TRBV12-4,TGTGCCAGCAGTTTAGGGGACGGTTTTTCCTACAATGAGCAGTTCTTC,CASSLGDGFSYNEQFF
TRBJ2-2,.,few,TRBV5-1,TGCGCCAGCAGCTGGGCCATGCGTAATGCCGGGGAGCTGTTTTTT,CASSWAMRNAGELFF
TRBJ2-1,TRBD2,few,TRBV7-3,TGTGCCAGCAGCCGAGGATATAGCGGGAGGTTTGAGCAGTTCTTC,CASSRGYSGRFEQFF
TRBJ1-2,.,.,TRBV20-1,TGCAGTGCTAGCAACAGGCGAAACGACTATGGCTACACCTTC,CSASNRRNDYGYTF
TRBJ2-7,TRBD2,.,TRBV20-1,TGCAGTGCCCTAGCGGGAGAACTCGAGCAGTACTTC,CSALAGELEQYF
TRBJ2-7,.,few,TRBV4-2,TGTGCCAGCAGCCAAGCATCCAGGGTAGGGTACGAGCAGTACTTC,CASSQASRVGYEQYF
TRBJ2-3,TRBD2,few,TRBV2,TGTGCCAGCAGTGATTTGGGACTAGCGGGGGATACGCAGTATTTT,CASSDLGLAGDTQYF
TRBJ2-1,.,few,TRBV4-2,TGTGCCAGCAGCCAAGATATCGATCGAAGCGCGCAGTTCTTC,CASSQDIDRSAQFF
TRBJ2-7,TRBD2,.,TRBV19,TGTGCCAGTACTATTAGCGGGAAGGGCTCCTACGAGCAGTACTTC,CASTISGKGSYEQYF
TRBJ2-7,TRBD1,.,TRBV7-9,TGTGCCAGCAGTCTCGTTGGACAGGGGATAGACGAGCAGTACTTC,CASSLVGQGIDEQYF
TRBJ1-2,.,few,TRBV11-2,TGTGCCAGCAGCTTCGTAGGGGGCTACACCTTC,CASSFVGGYTF
TRBJ1-5,.,.,TRBV12-3/TRBV12-4,TGTGCCAGCATCTCGGACATTTATAGCAATCAGCCCCAGCATTTT,CASISDIYSNQPQHF
TRBJ2-7,.,.,TRBV7-8,TGTGCCAGCAGCTTATACGCTTTAGGGGACGGTTCCTACGAGCAGTACTTC,CASSLYALGDGSYEQYF